This T cell receptor beta chain was found in a study of identical twins. Each CDR3 protein is one row after TCRdb ran MiXCR on the 5' RACE reads. The table shows over 600,000 distinct CDR3 sequences, with less than 25% occurring only once. The germline V gene has CDR1 SGHRS and CDR2 YFSETQ. The CDR3 covers 13 residues. This clonotype came up many times. A junction boundary mismatches the germline segment, possibly from a read error. The sample was also linked to a second study, of T cells expressing NK-cell markers.

Sequenced material: PBMCs. The TCR comes from a woman aged 18-35 years in good health. V and J are TRBV5-1 and TRBJ2-1; D uncertain. CDR3 amino acids: CASSLATYNEQFF. The CDR3 DNA follows: TGTGCCAGCAGCTTAGCCACCTACAATGAGCAGTTCTTC.